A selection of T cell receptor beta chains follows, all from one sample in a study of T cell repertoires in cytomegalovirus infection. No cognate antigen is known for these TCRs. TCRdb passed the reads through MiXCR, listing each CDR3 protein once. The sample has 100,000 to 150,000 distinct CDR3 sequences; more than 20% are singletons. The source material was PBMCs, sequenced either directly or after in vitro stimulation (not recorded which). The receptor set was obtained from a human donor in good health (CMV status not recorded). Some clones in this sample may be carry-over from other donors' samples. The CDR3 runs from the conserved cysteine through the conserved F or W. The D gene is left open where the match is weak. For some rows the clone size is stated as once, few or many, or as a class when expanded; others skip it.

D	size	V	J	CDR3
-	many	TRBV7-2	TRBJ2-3	CASSLVGTYTDTQYF
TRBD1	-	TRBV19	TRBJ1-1	CASSIGNRGNTEAFF
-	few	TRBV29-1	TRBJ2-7	CSVERREIHEQYF
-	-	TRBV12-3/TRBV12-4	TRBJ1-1	CASATRPQAPLNTEAFF
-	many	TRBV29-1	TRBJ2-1	CSVENINEQFF
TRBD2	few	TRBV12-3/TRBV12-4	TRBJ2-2	CASTPRGGADGELFF
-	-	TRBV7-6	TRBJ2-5	CASSLQGYQETQYF
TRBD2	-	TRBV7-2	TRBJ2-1	CASSRAGYNEQFF
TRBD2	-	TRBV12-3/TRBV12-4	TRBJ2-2	CASSLGLAGELFF
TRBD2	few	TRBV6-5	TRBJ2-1	CASSRGGRSYNEQFF
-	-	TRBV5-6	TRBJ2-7	CASSLELVGEGSLYEQYF
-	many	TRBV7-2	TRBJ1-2	CASSLPDTARYGYTF
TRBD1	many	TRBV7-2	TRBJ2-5	CASSKNGQAIQETQYF
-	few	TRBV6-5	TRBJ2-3	CASSDLQGSDTQYF
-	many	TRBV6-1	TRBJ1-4	CASSTSTGWGEKLFF
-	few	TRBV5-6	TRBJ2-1	CASLRQVYNEQFF
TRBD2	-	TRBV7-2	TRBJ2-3	CASSESGRSGGDTQYF
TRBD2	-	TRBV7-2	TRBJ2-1	CASSLVAGANEQFF
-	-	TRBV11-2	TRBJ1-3	CASSLQKSSGNTIYF
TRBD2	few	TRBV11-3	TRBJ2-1	CASSSPRRRERNNEQFF
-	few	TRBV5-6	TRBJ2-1	CASSLESGSGSYNEQFF
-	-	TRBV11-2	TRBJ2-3	CASSLEAEGYTQYF
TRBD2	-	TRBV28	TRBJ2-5	CASSFLAEPGTQYF
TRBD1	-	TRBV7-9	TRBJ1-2	CASSLVWDRNYGYTF
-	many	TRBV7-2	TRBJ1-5	CASSLGVSNQPQHF
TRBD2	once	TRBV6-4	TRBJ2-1	CASSETSGTHEQFF
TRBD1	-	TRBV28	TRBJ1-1	CASSLIGTDMNTEAFF
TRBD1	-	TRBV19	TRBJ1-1	CASSIGTGRAANTEAFF
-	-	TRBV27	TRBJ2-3	CASLGGSGLGTDTQYF
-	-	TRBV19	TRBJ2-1	CASSFQYNEQFF
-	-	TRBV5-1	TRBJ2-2	CASSLRSTGENTGELFF
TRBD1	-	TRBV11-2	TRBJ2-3	CASSSPGTGAPADTQYF
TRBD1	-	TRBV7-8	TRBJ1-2	CASSPGTGRTNYGYTF
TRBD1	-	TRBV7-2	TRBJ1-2	CASSPRTGDYGYTF
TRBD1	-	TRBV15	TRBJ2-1	CATSRDLRGTGLGDEQFF
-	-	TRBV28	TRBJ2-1	CATRGGGSSYNEQFF
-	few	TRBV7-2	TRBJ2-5	CASSLGQSPIRTQYF
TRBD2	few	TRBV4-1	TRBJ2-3	CASSQAGSGITDTQYF
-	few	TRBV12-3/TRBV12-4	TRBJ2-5	CASNSATEQETQYF
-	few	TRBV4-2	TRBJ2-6	CASSQGQGPGANVLTF
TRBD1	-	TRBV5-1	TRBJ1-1	CASSGNRGSGNTEAFF
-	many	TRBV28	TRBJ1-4	CASSFGLFATDEKLFF
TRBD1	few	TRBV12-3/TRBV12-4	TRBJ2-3	CASSPQGAGDTQYF
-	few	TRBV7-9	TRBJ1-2	CASSTGTPLYGYTF
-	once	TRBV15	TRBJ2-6	CATSYSGANVLTF
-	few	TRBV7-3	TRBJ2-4	CASSLRRGNIQYF